A single sample is the source of the 6 T cell receptor beta chains below, sequenced in a study of a mutant IDH1 vaccine in newly diagnosed glioma. Time point indicated: week 35, safety follow-up. Doses of 300 ug of mutant IDH1 20-mer peptide were given with topical imiquimod. Here immunoSEQ multiplex PCR was the method, and the copy in TCRdb shows in-frame clones only, minus some. Of 30,000 to 40,000 clones in the sample, 80% are singletons; the top ten hold approximately 3.2%. These TCRs are of unknown antigen specificity. The material was PBMCs, obtained from a glioma patient whose treatment included an IDH1 peptide vaccine. The receptors shown here come from a man aged 35 to 55 with glioma. Some clones in this sample may be carry-over from other donors' samples.

V usage is TRBV30 and J usage is TRBJ2-7; 7 bases agree with TRBD2. In germline, CDR1 is GTSNPN, CDR2 SVGIG (reference sequence). V gave up 6 bases and J gave up 6 bases; unmatched junction bases: 5. This CDR3 has 11 residues. The CDR3 here is CACLWEGEQYF. In DNA, the CDR3 is TGTGCCTGCCTTTGGGAGGGCGAGCAGTACTTC. Full variable domain (missing parts from reference TRBV30 and TRBJ2-7): SQTIHQWPATLVQPVGSPLSLECTVEGTSNPNLYWYRQAAGRGLQLLFYSVGIGQISSEVPQNLSASRPQDRQFILSSKKLLLSDSGFYLCACLWEGEQYFGPGTRLTVT.

The chain employs TRBV15 and TRBJ1-5; 12 bases match TRBD1. CDR3 size: 19 residues. Trimming took 5 bases from V and 2 from J; bases not matched to a gene: 13. Germline V gene lookup returns CDR1 LNHNV and CDR2 YYDKDF (reference sequence). The CDR3 reads CATSGGTGGEGSRNQPQHF. CDR3 in DNA: TGTGCCACCAGCGGGGGGACAGGGGGCGAAGGTAGTCGCAATCAGCCCCAGCATTTT.

This chain joins TRBV4-2 and TRBJ1-6; 10 bases map to TRBD1. The CDR3 extends over 15 amino acids. CDR1 and CDR2 (germline): LGHNA, YNFKEQ. Trimming removed 5 bases from V and 10 bases from J; junction bases left unmatched: 8. CDR3 sequence reads: CASSLRTGGESPLHF. In nucleotides, the CDR3 is TGTGCCAGCAGCTTAAGGACAGGGGGTGAGTCACCCCTCCACTTT.

The chain links TRBV4-1 to TRBJ1-5; D call uncertain. Trimming pared 0 bases from V and 2 bases from J, leaving 11 bases between. Germline lookup yields CDR1 MGHRA and CDR2 YSYEKL. The CDR3 sequence is 16 residues long. CDR3 sequence: CASSQEVGGGNQPQHF. As DNA, the CDR3 is TGCGCCAGCAGCCAAGAAGTGGGTGGTGGCAATCAGCCCCAGCATTTT.

This chain connects TRBV6-5 to TRBJ1-6; TRBD1 agrees at 11 bases. CDR1 is MNHEY and CDR2 is SVGAGI in the germline V gene. Trimming cost V 6 bases and J 9 bases; bases outside gene matches: 4. CDR3 length equals 14 residues. DNA for the CDR3: TGTGCCAGCAGCAGAGGGACAGGGGGTTCACCCCTCCACTTT. Its protein product is CASSRGTGGSPLHF.

This clone appeared once. J is TRBJ1-2 and V is TRBV5-1, with TRBD1 identical over 9 bases. Germline V gives CDR1 SGHRS, CDR2 YFSETQ. This CDR3 spans 15 amino acids. J gave up 3 bases and V 4 bases, and 7 bases lay outside the gene matches. The CDR3 protein is CASSRGTGNDYGYTF. The CDR3 DNA sequence: TGCGCCAGCAGCCGTGGGACAGGGAACGACTATGGCTACACCTTC.